This entry lists 10 T cell receptor beta chains sequenced from one sample in a study of T-cell reconstitution after alpha-beta-depleted transplantation in children. Unique molecular identifiers featured in how the TCRbeta library was prepared. Each CDR3 protein is one row after TCRdb ran MiXCR on the PCR reads. The top ten hold 27% of the sample, which has some 450,000 distinct CDR3 sequences, over 40% seen once. Sequencing was performed on PBMCs, taken before TCRalphabeta/CD19-depleted stem cell transplant. Every receptor here comes from a girl aged 2-15 years with aplastic anemia, due to receive a stem cell transplant.

The V gene is TRBV4-1, the J gene TRBJ2-2; 11 nucleotides agree with TRBD2. The V gene end was trimmed by 3 bases and the J gene end by 5 bases; junction bases not matched to a gene: 11. The CDR3 runs to 18 residues. CDR1 is MGHRA, CDR2 YSYEKL, per germline. CDR3 in amino acids: CASSHTIAGGGRTGELFF. In nucleotides, the CDR3 is TGCGCCAGCAGCCATACAATAGCGGGAGGGGGAAGGACCGGGGAGCTGTTTTTT.

This clonotype occurred many times. The rearrangement links TRBV6-5 to TRBJ2-3; 12 positions agree with TRBD1. The CDR3 loop spans 17 amino acids. V was pared by 0 bases and J by 1 base, with 2 bases of the junction left unmatched. Germline V lookup: CDR1 MNHEY, CDR2 SVGAGI. In DNA form, the CDR3 reads TGTGCCAGCAGTTACTCGCGGGACAGGGGGCGCACAGATACGCAGTATTTT. Residues: CASSYSRDRGRTDTQYF.

The chain has TRBV30 and TRBJ2-3, with 11 bases identical to TRBD1. Germline CDR1 is GTSNPN and CDR2 is SVGIG (reference sequence). Trimming removed 6 bases from V and 0 bases from J; junction bases left unmatched: 2. CDR3 size: 14 residues. The chain's CDR3 is CACGQGASTDTQYF. The CDR3 nucleotides read TGTGCCTGCGGACAGGGGGCCAGCACAGATACGCAGTATTTT.

This clonotype was observed a few times. V and J are TRBV7-9 and TRBJ2-7; D gene unclear. Trimming pared 5 bases from V and 5 bases from J, leaving 7 bases between. CDR3 length: 11 residues. Looked up from germline, CDR1 is SEHNR and CDR2 is FQNEAQ (reference sequence). CDR3 sequence (DNA): TGTGCCAGCAGCGTGGTCGACGAGCAGTACTTC. Its protein product is CASSVVDEQYF.

In this sample, this clonotype turned up once. The gene calls are TRBV10-3 and TRBJ1-1, with 9 nucleotides matching TRBD1. The CDR3 spans 14 residues. Losses at the gene ends were 5 bases for V and 3 bases for J; bases not matched to a gene: 4. Per the germline V gene, CDR1 is ENHRY and CDR2 is SYGVKD. In DNA form, the CDR3 reads TGTGCCATCAGTTACCGGACAGGGGACACTGAAGCTTTCTTT. Amino acid sequence: CAISYRTGDTEAFF.

J is TRBJ2-7 and V is TRBV5-1; TRBD1 matches 9 bases. Germline CDR1 and CDR2: SGHRS and YFSETQ. This CDR3 region has 14 residues. Trimming at V came to 3 bases and at J to 5 bases, leaving 6 bases not matched to a gene. The CDR3 DNA reads as TGCGCCAGCAGCTCGGGACAGGGTCGAAACGAGCAGTACTTC. This codes for CASSSGQGRNEQYF.

The chain has TRBV7-9 and TRBJ2-1; weak D call: TRBD1 (5 bases). From germline, CDR1 is SEHNR and CDR2 FQNEAQ (reference sequence). V lost 3 bases, J lost 2 bases, and 11 bases lay in between. This CDR3 spans 15 amino acids. The chain's CDR3 is CASSLTATTYNEQFF. In DNA, the CDR3 is TGTGCCAGCAGCTTGACAGCGACGACCTACAATGAGCAGTTCTTC. The complete variable domain, with remaining parts taken from reference TRBV7-9 and TRBJ2-1, reads DTGVSQNPRHKITKRGQNVTFRCDPISEHNRLYWYRQTLGQGPEFLTYFQNEAQLEKSRLLSDRFSAERPKGSFSTLEIQRTEQGDSAMYLCASSLTATTYNEQFFGPGTRLTVL.

The chain joins TRBV6-2 or TRBV6-3 to TRBJ2-1; 10 bases agree with TRBD2. V dropped 8 bases and J dropped 4; count of bases not matched to a gene: 5. This CDR3 has 14 residues. Germline CDR1 reads MNHEY; CDR2 reads SVGEGT. The CDR3 spells CASHPSGSYNEQFF. CDR3 bases: TGTGCCAGCCATCCTAGCGGGAGTTACAATGAGCAGTTCTTC.

In its sample, this clonotype was seen once. The V gene is TRBV6-1, the J gene TRBJ2-7, with TRBD1 matching over 8 bases. The CDR3 length is 15 residues. V lost 6 bases to trimming and J lost 5 bases; unmatched junction nucleotides: 12. CDR1 MNHNS and CDR2 SASEGT come from the germline V gene. CDR3: CASRPPRTGSDEQYF. The CDR3 nucleotides read TGTGCCAGCAGGCCACCGAGGACAGGGAGCGACGAGCAGTACTTC.

The V call is TRBV12-3 or TRBV12-4, the J call TRBJ1-1; unclear D gene. The CDR3 runs 16 residues. The V gene lost 2 bases and the J gene lost 5 bases, with 18 bases spanning the gap. As DNA, the CDR3 is TGTGCCAGCAGTTTACGATACGATCCCCGCAGGACTGAAGCTTTCTTT. Translated: CASSLRYDPRRTEAFF.